These 9 T cell receptor beta chains came from one sample sequenced in a study of T cells expressing NK-cell markers. TCRdb derives one entry per CDR3 protein from the 5' RACE reads, leaving out DNA. Across about 460,000 distinct CDR3 sequences, the top ten clones capture roughly 1.4% of the sample. Source material: blood T cells: a sorted CD56 or NKG2C T cell subset, CD4+ or CD8+ T cells, or bulk PBMC T cells (not recorded which). The receptor source for this set is a woman in her forties or fifties in good health.

This chain joins TRBV5-6 and TRBJ2-7. This CDR3 contains 14 residues. CDR1 and CDR2 (germline): SGHDT, YYEEEE. CDR3 in amino acids: CASSLFPGLNEQYF.

The V and J genes are TRBV20-1 and TRBJ2-1. Germline CDR1 is DFQATT and CDR2 is SNEGSKA (reference sequence). This CDR3 spans 14 amino acids. The CDR3 reads CSAPQTVAYNEQFF.

J is TRBJ2-1 and V is TRBV11-3. Germline V gene data show CDR1 as SGHNT and CDR2 as YENEEA. The CDR3 contains 14 residues. The CDR3 region is CASEQRSNSDEQFF. Supplemented by reference TRBV11-3 and TRBJ2-1, the full variable domain reads EAGVVQSPRYKIIEKKQPVAFWCNPISGHNTLYWYLQNLGQGPELLIRYENEEAVDDSQLPKDRFSAERLKGVDSTLKIQPAELGDSAVYLCASEQRSNSDEQFFGPGTRLTVL.

The chain uses TRBV20-1 and TRBJ2-1. Germline CDR1 is DFQATT and CDR2 is SNEGSKA (reference sequence). The CDR3 extends over 14 amino acids. This chain's CDR3 is CSARAYGRTGEQFF.

The chain joins TRBV5-1 to TRBJ2-2; no DNA is available, so the TRBD2 call from TCRdb remains unchecked. The germline V gene encodes CDR1 SGHRS and CDR2 YFSETQ. This CDR3 has 13 amino acids. This CDR3 reads CASSFTSSGELFF.

V gene TRBV18 combines with J gene TRBJ1-1; TCRdb returns TRBD1, unconfirmable since there is no DNA. CDR1 KGHSH and CDR2 LQKENI come from the germline V gene. The CDR3 contains 13 residues. The CDR3 sequence: CASSLDRGPEAFF.

The rearrangement links TRBV6-5 to TRBJ1-1; TCRdb names TRBD1, which stays unverified in the absence of DNA. Germline CDR1 MNHEY, CDR2 SVGAGI. This CDR3 contains 14 residues. The CDR3 is CASSYRHDRGEPFF.

The V and J genes are TRBV25-1 and TRBJ2-1; TCRdb outputs TRBD1, but without DNA this stays unchecked. The CDR3 consists of 14 residues. Per the germline V gene, CDR1 is MGHDK and CDR2 is SYGVNS. The CDR3: CASSPDRVFLEQFF.

The V call is TRBV5-1, the J call TRBJ2-2; TCRdb selects TRBD2, and the lack of DNA leaves this call unchecked. Germline CDR1 and CDR2: SGHRS and YFSETQ. The CDR3 runs to 16 residues. CDR3 in amino acids: CASSAGGTSSFRELFF.